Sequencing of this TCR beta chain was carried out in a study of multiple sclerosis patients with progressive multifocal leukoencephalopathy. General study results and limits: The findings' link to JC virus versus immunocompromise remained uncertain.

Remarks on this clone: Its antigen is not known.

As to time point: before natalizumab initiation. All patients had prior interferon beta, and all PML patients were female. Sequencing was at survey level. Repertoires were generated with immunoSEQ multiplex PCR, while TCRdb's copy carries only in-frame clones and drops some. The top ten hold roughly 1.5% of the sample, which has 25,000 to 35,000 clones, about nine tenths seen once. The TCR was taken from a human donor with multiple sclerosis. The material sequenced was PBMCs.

This CDR3 is CASSPGGLRGVGTGELFF. The DNA for the CDR3 is TGTGCCAGCAGCCCCGGAGGTCTACGCGGCGTCGGCACCGGGGAGCTGTTTTTT. This sequence joins TRBV14 and TRBJ2-2; a weak D match, TRBD2 (5 bases). Germline CDR1 and CDR2: SGHDN and FVKESK. The CDR3 has 18 amino acids. Between the trimmed V and J ends, which lost 4 bases and 4 bases, there was a span of 22 bases.